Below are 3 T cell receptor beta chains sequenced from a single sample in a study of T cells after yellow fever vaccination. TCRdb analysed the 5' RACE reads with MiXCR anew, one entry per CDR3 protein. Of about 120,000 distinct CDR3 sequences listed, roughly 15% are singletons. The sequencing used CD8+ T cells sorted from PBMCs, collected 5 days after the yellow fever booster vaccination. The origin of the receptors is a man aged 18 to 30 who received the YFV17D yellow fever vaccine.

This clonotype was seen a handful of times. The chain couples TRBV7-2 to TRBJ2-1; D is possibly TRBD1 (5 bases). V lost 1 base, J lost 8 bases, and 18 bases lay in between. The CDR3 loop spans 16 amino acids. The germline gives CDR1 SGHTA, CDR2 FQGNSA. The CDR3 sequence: CASSLVLGRVWHEQFF. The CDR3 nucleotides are TGTGCCAGCAGCTTAGTATTGGGCAGGGTGTGGCATGAGCAGTTCTTC.

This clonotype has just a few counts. CDR3 sequence reads: CASSLGSGSEDGYTF. The CDR3, as DNA: TGTGCCAGCAGCTTGGGGTCCGGGTCCGAGGATGGCTACACCTTC. The chain joins TRBV5-5 to TRBJ1-2; D is unclear. The CDR3 has 15 residues. In germline, CDR1 is SGHKS, CDR2 YYEKEE (reference sequence). Trimming removed 0 bases from V and 6 bases from J, with 15 bases in between.

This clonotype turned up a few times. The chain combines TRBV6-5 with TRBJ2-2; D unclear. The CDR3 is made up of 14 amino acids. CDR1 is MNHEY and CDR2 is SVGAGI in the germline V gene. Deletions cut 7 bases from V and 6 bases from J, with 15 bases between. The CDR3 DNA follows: TGTGCCAGCAATCATGGGATTTTGTCCGGGGAGCTGTTTTTT. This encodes CASNHGILSGELFF.